Reported below is one T cell receptor (beta chain). Antigen unknown. This entry comes from a study of cytomegalovirus exposure and HLA in healthy donors. General study results and limits: For TCR beta chains, V- and J-gene trimming was later linked to a missense DCLRE1C variant. What was likely a sequencing artifact was a cluster of highly shared sequence variants.

Each of the donors was a healthy bone marrow donor. The PCR had 60 Vbeta and 13 Jbeta primers. Sequenced by immunoSEQ multiplex PCR; TCRdb stores in-frame clones only, minus some. The data hold 150,000 or so clones, with over 75% observed a single time. V was pared by 8 bases and J by 3 bases, with 14 bases of the junction left unmatched. CDR3 length: 16 residues. Germline loops: CDR1 MGHDK, CDR2 SYGVNS. The chain recombines TRBV25-1 with TRBJ2-7; TRBD1 aligns across 9 bases. This receptor was identified in a woman in her thirties in good health and CMV-seronegative. The sample comprised PBMCs. In nucleotides, the CDR3 is TGTGCCAGCGTCGAGGTTTTGGGACAGGGCGGCTACGAGCAGTACTTC. Translated, it gives CASVEVLGQGGYEQYF.